Below, 8 T cell receptor beta chains from the same sample are listed, as sequenced in a study of T-cell memory formation after mild COVID-19. TCRdb re-analysed the 5' RACE reads in MiXCR, keeping a single row per CDR3 protein. The sample records over 350,000 distinct CDR3 sequences, approximately 24% being singletons. The sequenced sample was PBMCs or a T cell subset sorted from them (not recorded which). The receptors were sampled from an adult woman who had mild COVID-19 (a few samples of this study predate the infection). Cell type and time point are not known.

The CDR3 loop reads CASKTGDRGSEAFF. CDR3 bases: TGCGCCAGCAAAACCGGGGACAGGGGGTCGGAAGCTTTCTTT. The chain links TRBV5-1 to TRBJ1-1, with 11 bases identical to TRBD1. The germline V gene has CDR1 SGHRS and CDR2 YFSETQ. The ends lost 6 bases at V and 8 bases at J; junction bases unmatched: 9. CDR3 length: 14 amino acids.

This rearrangement joins TRBV6-5 to TRBJ2-3, with D hard to call. The V gene's germline CDR1 is MNHEY and CDR2 SVGAGI. CDR3 length equals 16 residues. Trimming stripped 4 bases from V and 4 bases from J, with 18 bases between. The CDR3 bases are TGTGCCAGCAGTTTCTCCCTCGTCAGGTTGGCAGATACGCAGTATTTT. Translated, it gives CASSFSLVRLADTQYF.

J is TRBJ2-5 and V is TRBV14; D may be TRBD2 (5 bases). This CDR3 region has 15 residues. V lost 0 bases to trimming and J lost 2 bases, with 10 bases between them. From germline, CDR1 is SGHDN and CDR2 FVKESK. CDR3 sequence: CASSQEGGLQETQYF. In nucleotides, the CDR3 is TGTGCCAGCAGCCAAGAAGGAGGACTTCAAGAGACCCAGTACTTC. The full variable domain, rest sourced from reference TRBV14 and TRBJ2-5, is EAGVTQFPSHSVIEKGQTVTLRCDPISGHDNLYWYRRVMGKEIKFLLHFVKESKQDESGMPNNRFLAERTGGTYSTLKVQPAELEDSGVYFCASSQEGGLQETQYFGPGTRLLVL.

The rearrangement links TRBV6-1 to TRBJ1-1, with D perhaps TRBD1 (5 bases). V lost 3 bases, J lost 8 bases, and 16 bases lay in between. The germline V gene has CDR1 MNHNS and CDR2 SASEGT. The CDR3 is made up of 14 amino acids. The DNA of the CDR3 is TGTGCCAGCAGTGAGGGGGGAGTTTATCCCGAAGCTTTCTTT. It is translated as CASSEGGVYPEAFF.

Many counts were recorded for this clonotype. J is TRBJ2-7 and V is TRBV5-5; D is uncertain. From germline, CDR1 is SGHKS and CDR2 YYEKEE (reference sequence). The CDR3 is made up of 13 amino acids. The V end lost 4 bases, the J end lost 0 bases, and 8 bases lay between the germline ends. The CDR3 DNA is TGTGCCAGCAGCCACGACGACTCCTACGAGCAGTACTTC. Its protein is CASSHDDSYEQYF.

This clonotype showed up just a few times. The chain is built from TRBV6-6 and TRBJ2-7; 7 bases align to TRBD1. CDR1 and CDR2 from the germline V gene are MNHNY and SVGAGI (reference sequence). Trimming at V came to 6 bases and at J to 4 bases, leaving 6 bases not matched to a gene. There are 13 residues in the CDR3. DNA for the CDR3: TGTGCCAGCAGACCGGGACAGTTATACGAGCAGTACTTC. It yields the protein CASRPGQLYEQYF.

The chain links TRBV12-3 or TRBV12-4 to TRBJ2-1; 7 nucleotides agree with TRBD2. Trimming removed 8 bases from V and 7 bases from J; junction bases left unmatched: 11. This CDR3 contains 14 residues. Written as DNA, the CDR3 is TGTGCCAGCGAATCCGGCGGGAGCTTGAATGAGCAGTTCTTC. Translation gives CASESGGSLNEQFF.

This chain uses TRBV7-8 with TRBJ1-2; the match to TRBD1 covers 9 bases. The CDR3 loop spans 13 amino acids. The V gene end was trimmed by 4 bases and the J gene end by 8 bases; junction bases not matched to a gene: 5. Germline lookup yields CDR1 SGHVS and CDR2 FQNEAQ. CDR3 DNA: TGTGCCAGCAGCTCCTTGGACAGGGGCGGCTACACCTTC. This codes for CASSSLDRGGYTF.